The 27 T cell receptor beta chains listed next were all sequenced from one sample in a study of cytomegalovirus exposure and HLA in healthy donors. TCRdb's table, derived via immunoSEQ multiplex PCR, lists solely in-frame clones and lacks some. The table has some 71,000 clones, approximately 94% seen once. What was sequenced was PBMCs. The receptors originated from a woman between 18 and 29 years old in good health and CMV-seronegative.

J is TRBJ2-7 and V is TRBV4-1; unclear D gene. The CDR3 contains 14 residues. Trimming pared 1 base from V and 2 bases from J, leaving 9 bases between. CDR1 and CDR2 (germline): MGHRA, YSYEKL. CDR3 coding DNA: TGCGCCAGCAGCCAAGGGTTGAGTCCCTACGAGCAGTACTTC. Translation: CASSQGLSPYEQYF.

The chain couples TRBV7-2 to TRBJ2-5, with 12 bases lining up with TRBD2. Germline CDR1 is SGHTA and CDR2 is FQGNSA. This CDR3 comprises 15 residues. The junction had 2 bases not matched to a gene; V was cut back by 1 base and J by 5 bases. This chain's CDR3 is CASSLGGLAGETQYF. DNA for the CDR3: TGTGCCAGCAGCTTAGGGGGACTAGCGGGCGAGACCCAGTACTTC.

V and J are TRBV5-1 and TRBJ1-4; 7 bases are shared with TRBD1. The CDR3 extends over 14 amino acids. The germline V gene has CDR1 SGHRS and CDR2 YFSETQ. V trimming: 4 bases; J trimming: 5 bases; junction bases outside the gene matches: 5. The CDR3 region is CASSRRDRNEKLFF. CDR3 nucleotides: TGCGCCAGCAGCCGCCGGGACAGAAATGAAAAACTGTTTTTT. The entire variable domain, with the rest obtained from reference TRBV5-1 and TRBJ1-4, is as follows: KAGVTQTPRYLIKTRGQQVTLSCSPISGHRSVSWYQQTPGQGLQFLFEYFSETQRNKGNFPGRFSGRQFSNSRSEMNVSTLELGDSALYLCASSRRDRNEKLFFGSGTQLSVL.

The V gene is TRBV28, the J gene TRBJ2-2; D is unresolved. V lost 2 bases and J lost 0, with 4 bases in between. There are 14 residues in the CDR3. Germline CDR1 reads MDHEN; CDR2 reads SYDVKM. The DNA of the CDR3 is TGTGCCAGCAGTTTAGTATCGAACACCGGGGAGCTGTTTTTT. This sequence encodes CASSLVSNTGELFF.

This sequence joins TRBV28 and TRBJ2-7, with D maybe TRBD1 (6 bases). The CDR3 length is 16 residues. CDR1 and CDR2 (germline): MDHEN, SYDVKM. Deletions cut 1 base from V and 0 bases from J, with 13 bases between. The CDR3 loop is CASSLFGGPSSYEQYF. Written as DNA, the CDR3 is TGTGCCAGCAGTTTATTTGGGGGCCCGAGCTCCTACGAGCAGTACTTC.

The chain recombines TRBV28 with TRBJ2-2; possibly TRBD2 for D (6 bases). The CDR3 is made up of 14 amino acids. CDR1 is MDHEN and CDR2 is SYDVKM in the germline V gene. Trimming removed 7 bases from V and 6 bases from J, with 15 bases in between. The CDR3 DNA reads TGTGCCAGCAAGGGACTTACCGGGCCCGGGGAGCTGTTTTTT. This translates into CASKGLTGPGELFF.

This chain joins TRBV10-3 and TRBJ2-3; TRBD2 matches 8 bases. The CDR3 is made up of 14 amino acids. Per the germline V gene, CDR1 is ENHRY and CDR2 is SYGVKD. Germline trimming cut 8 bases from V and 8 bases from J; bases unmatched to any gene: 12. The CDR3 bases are TGTGCCATCCAACCGGGACTAGGGGCTGCTACGCAGTATTTT. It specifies CAIQPGLGAATQYF.

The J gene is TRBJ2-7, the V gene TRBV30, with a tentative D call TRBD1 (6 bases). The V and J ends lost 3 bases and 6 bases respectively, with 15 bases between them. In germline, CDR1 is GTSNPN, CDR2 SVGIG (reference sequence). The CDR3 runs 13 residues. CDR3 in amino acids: CAWRAQGSVEQYF. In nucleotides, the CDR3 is TGTGCCTGGAGGGCACAGGGCTCGGTCGAGCAGTACTTC.

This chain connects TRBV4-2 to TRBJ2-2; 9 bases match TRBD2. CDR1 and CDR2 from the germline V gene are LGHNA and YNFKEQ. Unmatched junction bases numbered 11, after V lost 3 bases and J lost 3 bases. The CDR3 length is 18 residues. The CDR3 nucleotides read TGTGCCAGCAGCCAGGACTATAGCGGGAGAAGGGACACCGGGGAGCTGTTTTTT. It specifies CASSQDYSGRRDTGELFF.

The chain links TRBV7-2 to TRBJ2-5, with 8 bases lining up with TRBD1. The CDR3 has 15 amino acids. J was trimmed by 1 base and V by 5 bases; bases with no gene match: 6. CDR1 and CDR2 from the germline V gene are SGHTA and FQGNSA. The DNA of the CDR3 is TGTGCCAGCAGCGGACAGGGAAAAAGCCAAGAGACCCAGTACTTC. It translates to CASSGQGKSQETQYF.

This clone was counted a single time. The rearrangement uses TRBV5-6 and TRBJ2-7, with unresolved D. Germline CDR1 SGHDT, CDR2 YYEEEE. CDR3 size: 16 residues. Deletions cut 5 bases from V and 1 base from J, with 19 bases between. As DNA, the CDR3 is TGTGCCAGCAGTACTCCGACGACTGCGGATTCCTACGAGCAGTACTTC. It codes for CASSTPTTADSYEQYF.

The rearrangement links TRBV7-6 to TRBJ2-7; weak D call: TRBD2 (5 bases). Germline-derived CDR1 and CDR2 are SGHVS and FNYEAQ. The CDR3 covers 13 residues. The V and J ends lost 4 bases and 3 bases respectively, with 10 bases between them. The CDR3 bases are TGTGCCAGCAGCTCCCTCGGAGGCTACGAGCAGTACTTC. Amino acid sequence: CASSSLGGYEQYF. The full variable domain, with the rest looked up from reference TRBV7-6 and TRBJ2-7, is GAGVSQSPRYKVTKRGQDVALRCDPISGHVSLYWYRQALGQGPEFLTYFNYEAQQDKSGLPNDRFSAERPEGSISTLTIQRTEQRDSAMYRCASSSLGGYEQYFGPGTRLTVT.

The CDR3: CASSKGSGLQETQYF. The CDR3 DNA follows: TGTGCCAGCAGCAAAGGTAGCGGGCTCCAAGAGACCCAGTACTTC. The chain couples TRBV7-6 to TRBJ2-5, with TRBD2 matching 7 bases. The V gene's germline CDR1 is SGHVS and CDR2 FNYEAQ. V shed 5 bases and J 1 base; nucleotides not matched to a gene: 7. This CDR3 contains 15 residues.

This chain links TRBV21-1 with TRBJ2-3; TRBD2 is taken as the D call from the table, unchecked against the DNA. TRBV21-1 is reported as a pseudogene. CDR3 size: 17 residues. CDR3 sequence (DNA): TGTGCCAGCAGCAAAGCCTATAGCGACCACTCCACAGATACGCAGTATTTT. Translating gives CASSKAYSDHSTDTQYF.

CDR3 region: CASSYMDRPHEQYF. The CDR3, as DNA: TGTGCCAGCAGTTACATGGACAGGCCCCACGAGCAGTACTTC. This chain joins TRBV6-6 and TRBJ2-7; the match to TRBD1 covers 7 bases. The CDR3 covers 14 residues. Germline V gene sequence: CDR1 MNHNY, CDR2 SVGAGI (reference sequence). V shed 2 bases and J 5 bases; nucleotides not matched to a gene: 6.

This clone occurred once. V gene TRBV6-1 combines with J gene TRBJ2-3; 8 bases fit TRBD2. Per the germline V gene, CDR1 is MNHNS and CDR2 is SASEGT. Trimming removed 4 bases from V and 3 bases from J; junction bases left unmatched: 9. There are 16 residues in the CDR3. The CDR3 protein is CASSGGAGDGTDTQYF. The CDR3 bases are TGTGCCAGCAGTGGGGGAGCGGGGGATGGGACAGATACGCAGTATTTT.

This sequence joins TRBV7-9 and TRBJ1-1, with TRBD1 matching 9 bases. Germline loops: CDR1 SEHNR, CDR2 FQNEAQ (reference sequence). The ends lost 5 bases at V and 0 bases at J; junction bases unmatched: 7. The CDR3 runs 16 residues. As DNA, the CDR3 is TGTGCCAGCAGCCCCCGGGACAGGGCTATGAACACTGAAGCTTTCTTT. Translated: CASSPRDRAMNTEAFF.

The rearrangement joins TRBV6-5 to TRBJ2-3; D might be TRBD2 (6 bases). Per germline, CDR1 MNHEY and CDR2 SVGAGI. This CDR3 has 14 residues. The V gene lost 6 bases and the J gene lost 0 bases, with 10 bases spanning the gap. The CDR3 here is CASRGAGSTDTQYF. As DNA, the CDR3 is TGTGCCAGCAGGGGAGCGGGTAGCACAGATACGCAGTATTTT.

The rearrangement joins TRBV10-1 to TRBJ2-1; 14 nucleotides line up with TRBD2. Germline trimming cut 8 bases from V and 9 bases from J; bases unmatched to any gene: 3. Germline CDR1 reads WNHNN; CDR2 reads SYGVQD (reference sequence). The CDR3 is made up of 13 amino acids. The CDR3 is CASGLAGGGEQFF. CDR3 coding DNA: TGCGCCAGCGGACTAGCGGGAGGTGGTGAGCAGTTCTTC.

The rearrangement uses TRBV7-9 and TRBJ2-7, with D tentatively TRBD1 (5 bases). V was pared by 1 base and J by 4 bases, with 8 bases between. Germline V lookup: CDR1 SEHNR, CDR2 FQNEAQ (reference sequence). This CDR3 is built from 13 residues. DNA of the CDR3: TGTGCCAGCAGCTTAGGCGCAGGGTACGAGCAGTACTTC. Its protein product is CASSLGAGYEQYF.

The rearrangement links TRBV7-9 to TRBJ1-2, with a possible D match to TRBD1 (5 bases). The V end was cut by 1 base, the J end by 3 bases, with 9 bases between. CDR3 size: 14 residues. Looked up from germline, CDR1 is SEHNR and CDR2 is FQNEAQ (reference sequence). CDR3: CASSLEQGYYGYTF. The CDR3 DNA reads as TGTGCCAGCAGCTTAGAGCAGGGATACTATGGCTACACCTTC. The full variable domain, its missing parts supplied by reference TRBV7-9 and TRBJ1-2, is DTGVSQNPRHKITKRGQNVTFRCDPISEHNRLYWYRQTLGQGPEFLTYFQNEAQLEKSRLLSDRFSAERPKGSFSTLEIQRTEQGDSAMYLCASSLEQGYYGYTFGSGTRLTVV.

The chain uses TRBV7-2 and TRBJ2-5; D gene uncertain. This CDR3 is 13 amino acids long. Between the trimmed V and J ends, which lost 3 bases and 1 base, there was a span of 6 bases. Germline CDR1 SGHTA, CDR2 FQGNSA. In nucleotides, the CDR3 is TGTGCCAGCAGCTTCCCTCCCCAAGAGACCCAGTACTTC. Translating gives CASSFPPQETQYF.

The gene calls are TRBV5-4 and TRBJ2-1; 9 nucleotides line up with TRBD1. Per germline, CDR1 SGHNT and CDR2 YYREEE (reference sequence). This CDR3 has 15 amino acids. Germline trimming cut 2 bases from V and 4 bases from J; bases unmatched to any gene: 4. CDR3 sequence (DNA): TGTGCCAGCAGCTTCGGACAGGGGCTATACAATGAGCAGTTCTTC. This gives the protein CASSFGQGLYNEQFF.

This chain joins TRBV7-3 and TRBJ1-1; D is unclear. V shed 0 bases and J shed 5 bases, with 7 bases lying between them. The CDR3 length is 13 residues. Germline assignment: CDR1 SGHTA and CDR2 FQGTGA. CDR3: CASSLTQRTEAFF. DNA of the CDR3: TGTGCCAGCAGCTTAACCCAGAGGACTGAAGCTTTCTTT.

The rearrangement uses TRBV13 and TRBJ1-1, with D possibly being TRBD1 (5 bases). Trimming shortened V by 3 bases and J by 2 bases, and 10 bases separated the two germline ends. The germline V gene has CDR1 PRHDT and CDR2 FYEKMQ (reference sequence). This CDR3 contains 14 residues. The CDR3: CASSFRVGNTEAFF. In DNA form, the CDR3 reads TGTGCCAGCAGCTTCAGGGTGGGAAACACTGAAGCTTTCTTT.

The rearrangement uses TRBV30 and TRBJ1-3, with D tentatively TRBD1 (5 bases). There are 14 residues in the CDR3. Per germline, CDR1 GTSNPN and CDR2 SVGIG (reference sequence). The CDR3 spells CALSGGGPGNTIYF. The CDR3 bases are TGTGCATTAAGCGGGGGGGGTCCTGGAAACACCATATATTTT.

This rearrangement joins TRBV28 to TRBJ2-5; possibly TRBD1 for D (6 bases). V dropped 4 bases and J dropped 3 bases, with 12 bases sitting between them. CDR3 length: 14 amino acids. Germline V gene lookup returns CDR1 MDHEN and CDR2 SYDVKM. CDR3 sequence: CASSWLGQEETQYF. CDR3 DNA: TGTGCCAGCAGTTGGCTGGGACAAGAAGAGACCCAGTACTTC.